The 19 T cell receptor beta chains given below trace back to one sample, sequenced in a study of blood T cell repertoires in COVID-19. Only in-frame clones appear in the TCRdb table, and some are missing; sequencing was by immunoSEQ multiplex PCR. The sample records roughly 520,000 clones, approximately 88% being singletons. Sequenced sample: PBMCs or T cells enriched from blood (not recorded which). The receptors here all came from a woman aged 35 to 49 who had recovered from COVID-19.

This chain connects TRBV2 to TRBJ1-1; D might be TRBD1 (5 bases). Trimming removed 7 bases from V and 5 bases from J, with 14 bases in between. CDR3 length: 13 residues. CDR1 is SNHLY and CDR2 is FYNNEI in the germline V gene. This CDR3 is CASKVQGNTEAFF. The CDR3 DNA follows: TGTGCCAGCAAGGTTCAGGGAAATACTGAAGCTTTCTTT.

The chain has TRBV7-9 and TRBJ1-2; the match to TRBD1 covers 9 bases. The CDR3 covers 15 residues. The germline CDR1 and CDR2 sequences are SEHNR and FQNEAQ (reference sequence). V shed 5 bases, J shed 4 bases, and the junction held 8 bases outside the gene matches. CDR3 sequence (DNA): TGTGCCAGCAGCCCTAGGACAGGGGACGGCTATGGCTACACCTTC. It specifies CASSPRTGDGYGYTF.

This chain joins TRBV10-3 and TRBJ2-3; 10 bases line up with TRBD2. Germline assignment: CDR1 ENHRY and CDR2 SYGVKD. The CDR3 covers 14 residues. The J segment lost 6 bases and the V segment lost 4 bases, leaving 4 bases of the junction unmatched. The chain's CDR3 is CAISGYSGGDTQYF. Here the CDR3 DNA reads TGTGCCATCAGTGGGTATAGCGGGGGGGATACGCAGTATTTT.

The chain is built from TRBV27 and TRBJ1-1; D gene unclear. Germline loops: CDR1 MNHEY, CDR2 SMNVEV (reference sequence). The CDR3 extends over 13 amino acids. V gave up 4 bases and J gave up 1 base, with 7 bases separating them. CDR3 amino acids: CASSWRGNTEAFF. In DNA, the CDR3 is TGTGCCAGCAGTTGGCGGGGGAACACTGAAGCTTTCTTT.

This chain uses TRBV5-6 with TRBJ2-1; 8 bases agree with TRBD2. Germline values: CDR1 SGHDT, CDR2 YYEEEE. Losses at the gene ends were 4 bases for V and 16 bases for J; bases not matched to a gene: 13. The CDR3 is made up of 13 amino acids. The CDR3 DNA is TGTGCCAGCAGCGGAACGCCGGGACTAGGGGGTTTCTTC. This encodes CASSGTPGLGGFF. Full variable domain (missing parts from reference TRBV5-6 and TRBJ2-1): DAGVTQSPTHLIKTRGQQVTLRCSPKSGHDTVSWYQQALGQGPQFIFQYYEEEERQRGNFPDRFSGHQFPNYSSELNVNALLLGDSALYLCASSGTPGLGGFFGPGTRLTVL.

The rearrangement uses TRBV9 and TRBJ1-6; the D gene is possibly TRBD1 (6 bases). The CDR3 spans 15 residues. Trimming removed 3 bases at V and 7 bases at J, with 14 bases between. CDR1 is SGDLS, CDR2 YYNGEE, per germline. The CDR3 nucleotides read TGTGCCAGCAGCGAGGGGACACCTTCCAATTCACCCCTCCACTTT. Translation: CASSEGTPSNSPLHF.

The chain couples TRBV4-2 to TRBJ1-2; D call uncertain. Trimming stripped 0 bases from V and 4 bases from J, with 9 bases between. Germline CDR1 and CDR2: LGHNA and YNFKEQ. CDR3 length: 14 residues. CDR3 loop: CASSQDIQRYGYTF. The CDR3, as DNA: TGTGCCAGCAGCCAAGATATCCAGCGCTATGGCTACACCTTC.

This clone has a single count. CDR3: CASSYSPVFGYTF. The CDR3 DNA follows: TGTGCCAGCAGTTACTCCCCTGTTTTCGGCTACACCTTC. The chain combines TRBV6-5 with TRBJ1-2; no clear D gene. Trimming removed 0 bases at V and 8 bases at J, with 10 bases between. The V gene's germline CDR1 is MNHEY and CDR2 SVGAGI. This CDR3 region has 13 residues.

This chain links TRBV7-2 with TRBJ1-4, with D unclear. Per germline, CDR1 SGHTA and CDR2 FQGNSA. Deletions cut 5 bases from V and 7 bases from J, with 14 bases between. The CDR3 extends over 14 amino acids. CDR3 sequence (DNA): TGTGCCAGCAGCACAACGCGGGCGGCTGAAAAACTGTTTTTT. Translation: CASSTTRAAEKLFF.

Only a few counts were recorded for this clone. The gene calls are TRBV6-5 and TRBJ1-1; no clear D gene. Germline V gives CDR1 MNHEY, CDR2 SVGAGI. Trimming took 2 bases from V and 4 from J, leaving 8 bases between them. CDR3 size: 13 residues. The CDR3 bases are TGTGCCAGCAGTTACGAGGTATCCACTGAAGCTTTCTTT. The encoded protein is CASSYEVSTEAFF.

The chain combines TRBV12-3 or TRBV12-4 with TRBJ1-4; D not certain. This CDR3 region has 11 residues. V lost 3 bases and J lost 7, with 3 bases in between. Here the CDR3 reads CASSFLEKLFF. The DNA for the CDR3 is TGTGCCAGCAGTTTTCTTGAAAAACTGTTTTTT.

This chain joins TRBV3-1 (or the pseudogene TRBV3-2) and TRBJ1-4, with 9 nucleotides matching TRBD1. In germline, CDR1 is LGHDT, CDR2 YNNKEL (reference sequence). Trimming at V came to 2 bases and at J to 7 bases, leaving 2 bases not matched to a gene. The length of the CDR3 is 14 residues. The CDR3 here is CASSQLDRGEKLFF. CDR3 in DNA: TGTGCCAGCAGCCAATTGGACAGGGGTGAAAAACTGTTTTTT.

This clone occurred a few times. The chain links TRBV6-5 to TRBJ2-7, with 11 bases fitting TRBD2. This CDR3 spans 15 amino acids. The V gene's germline CDR1 is MNHEY and CDR2 SVGAGI. The trim removed 6 bases at V and 2 bases at J, leaving 6 bases unmatched. The CDR3 nucleotides are TGTGCCAGCAGCACGGGACTAGCGGTTACCTACGAGCAGTACTTC. Amino acid sequence: CASSTGLAVTYEQYF.

The V call is TRBV12-3 or TRBV12-4, the J call TRBJ2-7, with D possibly matching TRBD1 (6 bases). Trimming removed 5 bases at V and 0 bases at J, with 8 bases between. The CDR3 is 13 amino acids. The CDR3 sequence: CASSRQDSYEQYF. The CDR3 DNA reads as TGTGCCAGCAGTCGACAGGACTCCTACGAGCAGTACTTC.

The chain has TRBV4-1 and TRBJ1-5; 7 bases are a match to TRBD1. CDR3 length equals 16 residues. Germline V gene sequence: CDR1 MGHRA, CDR2 YSYEKL. V shed 0 bases and J 6 bases; nucleotides not matched to a gene: 8. CDR3 DNA sequence: TGCGCCAGCAGCCAAGATCCAGGGGGTGCGGGTCAGCCCCAGCATTTT. Its translation: CASSQDPGGAGQPQHF.

The V call is TRBV25-1, the J call TRBJ1-1; a weak D match, TRBD1 (5 bases). In germline, CDR1 is MGHDK, CDR2 SYGVNS. CDR3 length equals 13 residues. The germline V and J ends were trimmed by 6 bases and 2 bases, with 10 bases remaining between them. This chain's CDR3 is CASRRQGNTEAFF. The CDR3 nucleotides read TGTGCCAGCAGAAGGCAGGGAAACACTGAAGCTTTCTTT.

The gene calls are TRBV5-4 and TRBJ2-3; D is unclear. CDR1 and CDR2 (germline): SGHNT, YYREEE (reference sequence). There are 13 residues in the CDR3. Trimming shortened V by 4 bases and J by 0 bases, and 6 bases separated the two germline ends. The CDR3 bases are TGTGCCAGCAGCGTAGTAAGCACAGATACGCAGTATTTT. Translation gives CASSVVSTDTQYF.

The chain combines TRBV2 with TRBJ2-7, with TRBD2 identical over 8 bases. V gave up 4 bases and J gave up 5 bases; unmatched junction bases: 4. The CDR3 totals 13 residues. Germline values: CDR1 SNHLY, CDR2 FYNNEI. The CDR3 region is CASSGRGRHEQYF. Here the CDR3 DNA reads TGTGCCAGCAGTGGTCGCGGGAGGCACGAGCAGTACTTC.

The genes are TRBV9 and TRBJ1-1; tentative D call: TRBD1 (5 bases). Germline CDR1 is SGDLS and CDR2 is YYNGEE. This CDR3 contains 16 residues. V gave up 5 bases and J gave up 3 bases, with 20 bases separating them. This CDR3 reads CASRGTGVGIDTEAFF. The CDR3 DNA reads TGTGCCAGCAGGGGGACGGGGGTTGGTATCGACACTGAAGCTTTCTTT.